The next 20 T cell receptor beta chains were all read from a single sample in a study of blood T cell repertoires in COVID-19. TCRdb's table, derived via immunoSEQ multiplex PCR, lists solely in-frame clones and lacks some. The sample shows fewer than 350,000 clones, about 90% of them seen only once. The sample consisted of PBMCs or T cells enriched from blood (not recorded which). The receptors were sampled from a woman younger than 30 with acute COVID-19.

The rearrangement uses TRBV9 and TRBJ2-7; the D is unclear. CDR3 size: 14 residues. V was trimmed by 4 bases and J by 3 bases, leaving 14 bases between them. The germline CDR1 and CDR2 sequences are SGDLS and YYNGEE. The CDR3 coding sequence is TGTGCCAGCAGCCCAGGTCCCGTTATCTACGAGCAGTACTTC. This encodes CASSPGPVIYEQYF.

This clone turned up a few times. The chain recombines TRBV7-9 with TRBJ2-5; 14 positions agree with TRBD2. This CDR3 contains 17 residues. The J segment lost 5 bases and the V segment lost 5 bases, leaving 10 bases of the junction unmatched. Per germline, CDR1 SEHNR and CDR2 FQNEAQ (reference sequence). This CDR3 is CASSPTSTSGRGETQYF. The CDR3 region has the DNA TGTGCCAGCAGCCCTACATCGACTAGCGGGAGGGGTGAGACCCAGTACTTC. Combining the CDR3 with reference TRBV7-9 and TRBJ2-5 gives the whole variable domain DTGVSQNPRHKITKRGQNVTFRCDPISEHNRLYWYRQTLGQGPEFLTYFQNEAQLEKSRLLSDRFSAERPKGSFSTLEIQRTEQGDSAMYLCASSPTSTSGRGETQYFGPGTRLLVL.

The rearrangement uses TRBV7-9 and TRBJ2-4, with TRBD2 matching 14 bases. The V and J ends lost 10 bases and 13 bases, in that order; junction bases with no gene match: 12. This CDR3 contains 14 residues. Looked up from germline, CDR1 is SEHNR and CDR2 is FQNEAQ (reference sequence). CDR3 loop: CATSGTSGSVSQYF. The DNA of the CDR3 is TGTGCCACTTCCGGGACTAGCGGGAGTGTGTCCCAGTACTTC.

The V and J genes are TRBV7-2 and TRBJ2-1; a weak D match, TRBD2 (7 bases). V was trimmed by 4 bases and J by 7 bases, leaving 14 bases between them. The CDR3 sequence is 14 residues long. Germline V gives CDR1 SGHTA, CDR2 FQGNSA. CDR3 loop: CASSSGGRMNEQFF. CDR3 coding DNA: TGTGCCAGCAGCTCCGGGGGGCGGATGAATGAGCAGTTCTTC.

The chain combines TRBV2 with TRBJ2-7, with 8 nucleotides matching TRBD1. The length of the CDR3 is 11 residues. V shed 6 bases and J 6 bases; nucleotides not matched to a gene: 1. Germline lookup yields CDR1 SNHLY and CDR2 FYNNEI. CDR3 coding DNA: TGTGCCAGCAGAGACAGGGGCGAGCAGTACTTC. Translation gives CASRDRGEQYF.

The chain couples TRBV4-1 to TRBJ2-2; 15 bases map to TRBD2. The CDR3 length is 17 residues. Germline loops: CDR1 MGHRA, CDR2 YSYEKL. After removal of 0 bases from V and 6 bases from J, the junction contained 2 bases not matched to a gene. The CDR3 bases are TGCGCCAGCAGCCAAGAGTGGACTAGCGGGAGGGCCGGGGAGCTGTTTTTT. This sequence encodes CASSQEWTSGRAGELFF.

The chain couples TRBV27 to TRBJ2-5; 11 bases align to TRBD2. V was pared by 3 bases and J by 3 bases, with 12 bases of the junction left unmatched. The germline gives CDR1 MNHEY, CDR2 SMNVEV (reference sequence). This CDR3 is built from 18 residues. Here the CDR3 reads CASSLFSGRAIVKETQYF. CDR3 bases: TGTGCCAGCAGTTTGTTTAGCGGGAGGGCAATCGTTAAAGAGACCCAGTACTTC.

This chain uses TRBV4-3 with TRBJ2-5; D is uncertain. Germline CDR1 reads LGHNA; CDR2 reads YSLEER. Trimming cost V 0 bases and J 3 bases, with 8 bases left between them. This CDR3 comprises 14 residues. The CDR3 DNA is TGCGCCAGCAGCCAAGATTTGGTAGAAGAGACCCAGTACTTC. Protein product: CASSQDLVEETQYF.

This rearrangement joins TRBV18 to TRBJ2-1; no reliable D call. The germline gives CDR1 KGHSH, CDR2 LQKENI. This CDR3 is 16 amino acids long. Trimming pared 3 bases from V and 12 bases from J, leaving 24 bases between. The CDR3 reads CASSPESSRPGGGQFF. The CDR3 nucleotides are TGTGCCAGCTCACCCGAGTCTTCGCGGCCGGGTGGTGGGCAGTTCTTC.

The chain couples TRBV19 to TRBJ2-7, with 7 positions matching TRBD2. Per germline, CDR1 LNHDA and CDR2 SQIVND (reference sequence). The CDR3 spans 14 residues. Trimming at V came to 8 bases and at J to 5 bases, leaving 12 bases not matched to a gene. The CDR3 region has the DNA TGTGCCAGTTACCTTGGGAGGGAGGCGGACGAGCAGTACTTC. Translating gives CASYLGREADEQYF.

The chain uses TRBV30 and TRBJ1-6; a weak D match, TRBD1 (6 bases). The germline V gene has CDR1 GTSNPN and CDR2 SVGIG (reference sequence). There are 13 residues in the CDR3. The V end was cut by 3 bases, the J end by 7 bases, with 10 bases between. The CDR3: CAWRSQGNSPLHF. CDR3 sequence (DNA): TGTGCCTGGAGATCGCAGGGGAATTCACCCCTCCACTTT.

CDR3 coding DNA: TGTGCCAGCAGTTCCCGAACGTGGGGGGTTACCAATCAGCCCCAGCATTTT. The encoded protein is CASSSRTWGVTNQPQHF. The chain employs TRBV27 and TRBJ1-5; D is perhaps TRBD1 (5 bases). V shed 4 bases and J shed 3 bases, with 19 bases lying between them. CDR1 MNHEY and CDR2 SMNVEV come from the germline V gene (reference sequence). This CDR3 region has 17 residues.

This clone was detected only a few times. J is TRBJ2-5 and V is TRBV7-2; unclear D gene. CDR3 size: 15 residues. Germline V CDR1 and CDR2: SGHTA, FQGNSA. V lost 7 bases and J 1 base, leaving 16 bases between the germline ends. The CDR3 loop reads CASTFTGSFQETQYF. Here the CDR3 DNA reads TGTGCCAGCACCTTCACCGGGTCCTTCCAAGAGACCCAGTACTTC.

V gene TRBV11-2 combines with J gene TRBJ2-3; 7 bases are a match to TRBD2. The germline CDR1 and CDR2 sequences are SGHAT and FQNNGV. V shed 5 bases, J shed 4 bases, and the junction held 3 bases outside the gene matches. The CDR3 has 13 residues. CDR3 in DNA: TGTGCCAGCAGCATCCTAGCGGCAGATACGCAGTATTTT. Amino acids: CASSILAADTQYF.

The chain couples TRBV5-1 to TRBJ1-1; D gene uncertain. Germline V lookup: CDR1 SGHRS, CDR2 YFSETQ. The CDR3 has 13 amino acids. V lost 4 bases and J lost 0, with 7 bases in between. The CDR3 here is CASSQKMNTEAFF. The CDR3 DNA follows: TGCGCCAGCAGCCAGAAAATGAACACTGAAGCTTTCTTT.

V gene TRBV6-5 combines with J gene TRBJ2-7; D perhaps matches TRBD1 (6 bases). This CDR3 spans 14 amino acids. Germline V gives CDR1 MNHEY, CDR2 SVGAGI. V lost 6 bases and J 3 bases, leaving 15 bases between the germline ends. For the CDR3, the DNA is TGTGCCAGCAGATGGGCTACAGGGAACTACGAGCAGTACTTC. It specifies CASRWATGNYEQYF.

The chain combines TRBV19 with TRBJ2-7; 7 nucleotides match TRBD2. The CDR3 runs 15 residues. Germline values: CDR1 LNHDA, CDR2 SQIVND (reference sequence). V trimming: 3 bases; J trimming: 4 bases; junction bases outside the gene matches: 9. CDR3 bases: TGTGCCAGTAGTATCCGGACTAGTCTCCTTTACGAGCAGTACTTC. The encoded protein is CASSIRTSLLYEQYF.

The chain joins TRBV6-1 to TRBJ2-1; 7 bases are shared with TRBD2. This CDR3 spans 20 amino acids. The germline CDR1 and CDR2 sequences are MNHNS and SASEGT. Trimming removed 4 bases from V and 0 bases from J; junction bases left unmatched: 18. CDR3 loop: CASSGQLGRLAASSYNEQFF. The CDR3 nucleotides read TGTGCCAGCAGTGGGCAACTCGGGAGGCTAGCGGCGAGCTCCTACAATGAGCAGTTCTTC.

The genes are TRBV30 and TRBJ2-3; TRBD2 matches at 15 bases. Germline assignment: CDR1 GTSNPN and CDR2 SVGIG (reference sequence). This CDR3 comprises 19 residues. V shed 2 bases and J 0 bases; nucleotides not matched to a gene: 9. Here the CDR3 DNA reads TGTGCCTGGAGTCTGGGACTAGCGGGAGGCCAAGTCAGCACAGATACGCAGTATTTT. This sequence encodes CAWSLGLAGGQVSTDTQYF.

This chain joins TRBV5-1 and TRBJ1-2; no firm D call. This CDR3 comprises 14 residues. Germline V lookup: CDR1 SGHRS, CDR2 YFSETQ. V dropped 5 bases and J dropped 2 bases, with 13 bases sitting between them. The CDR3: CASRQQTTNYGYTF. CDR3 DNA: TGCGCCAGCAGGCAACAGACAACGAACTATGGCTACACCTTC.